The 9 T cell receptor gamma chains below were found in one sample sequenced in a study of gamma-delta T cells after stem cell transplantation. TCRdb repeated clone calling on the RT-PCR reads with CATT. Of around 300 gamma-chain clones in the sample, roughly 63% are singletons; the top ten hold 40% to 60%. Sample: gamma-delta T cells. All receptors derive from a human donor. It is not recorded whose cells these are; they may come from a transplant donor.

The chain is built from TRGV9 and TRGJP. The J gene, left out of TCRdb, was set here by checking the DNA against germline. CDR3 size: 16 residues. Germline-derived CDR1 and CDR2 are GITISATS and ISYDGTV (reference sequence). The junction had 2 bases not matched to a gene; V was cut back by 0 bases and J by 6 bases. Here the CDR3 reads CALWEVTELGKKIKVF. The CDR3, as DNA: TGTGCCTTGTGGGAGGTGACAGAGTTGGGCAAAAAAATCAAGGTATTT.

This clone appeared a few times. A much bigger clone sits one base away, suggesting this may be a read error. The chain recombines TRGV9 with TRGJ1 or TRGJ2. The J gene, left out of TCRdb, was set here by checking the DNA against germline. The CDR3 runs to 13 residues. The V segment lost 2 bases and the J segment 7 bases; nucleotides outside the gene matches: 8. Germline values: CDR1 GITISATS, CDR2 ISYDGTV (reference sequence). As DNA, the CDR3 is TGTGCCTTGTGGGAGGGAGGAGAATATAAGAAACTCTTT. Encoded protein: CALWEGGEYKKLF.

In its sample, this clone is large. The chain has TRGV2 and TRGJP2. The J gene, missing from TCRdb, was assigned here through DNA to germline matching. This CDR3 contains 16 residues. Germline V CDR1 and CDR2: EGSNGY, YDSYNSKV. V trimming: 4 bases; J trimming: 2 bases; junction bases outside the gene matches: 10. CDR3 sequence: CATWEVAGSSDWIKTF. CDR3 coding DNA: TGTGCCACCTGGGAGGTTGCTGGGAGTAGTGATTGGATCAAGACGTTT.

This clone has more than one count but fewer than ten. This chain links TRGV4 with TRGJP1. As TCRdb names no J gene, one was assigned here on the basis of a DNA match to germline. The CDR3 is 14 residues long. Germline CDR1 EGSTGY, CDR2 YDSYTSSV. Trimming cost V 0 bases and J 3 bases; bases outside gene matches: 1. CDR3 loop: CATWDGPTGWFKIF. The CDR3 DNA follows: TGTGCCACCTGGGATGGGCCCACTGGTTGGTTCAAGATATTT.

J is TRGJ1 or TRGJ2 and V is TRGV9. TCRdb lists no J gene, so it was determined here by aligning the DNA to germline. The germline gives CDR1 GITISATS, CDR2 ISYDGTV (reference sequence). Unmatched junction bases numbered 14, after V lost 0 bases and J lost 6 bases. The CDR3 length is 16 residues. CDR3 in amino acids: CALWEVLRLAGYKKLF. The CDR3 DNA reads TGTGCCTTGTGGGAGGTGCTACGGTTGGCGGGTTATAAGAAACTCTTT.

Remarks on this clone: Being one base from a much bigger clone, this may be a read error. In nucleotides, the CDR3 is TGTGCCTTGTGGGAGGTGCACGAGTTGGGCAAAAAAATCAAGGTATTT. This gives the protein CALWEVHELGKKIKVF. The chain recombines TRGV9 with TRGJP. Here the J gene was assigned by germline matching of the DNA, as TCRdb has none. J was trimmed by 7 bases and V by 0 bases; bases with no gene match: 3. Germline loops: CDR1 GITISATS, CDR2 ISYDGTV (reference sequence). This CDR3 comprises 16 residues.

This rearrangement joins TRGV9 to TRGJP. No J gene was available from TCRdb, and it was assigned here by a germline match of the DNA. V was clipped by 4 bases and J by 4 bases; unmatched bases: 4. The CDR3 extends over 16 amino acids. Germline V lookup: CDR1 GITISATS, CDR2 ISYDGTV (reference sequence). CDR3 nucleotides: TGTGCCTTGTGGGAACACCAAGAGTTGGGCAAAAAAATCAAGGTATTT. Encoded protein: CALWEHQELGKKIKVF.

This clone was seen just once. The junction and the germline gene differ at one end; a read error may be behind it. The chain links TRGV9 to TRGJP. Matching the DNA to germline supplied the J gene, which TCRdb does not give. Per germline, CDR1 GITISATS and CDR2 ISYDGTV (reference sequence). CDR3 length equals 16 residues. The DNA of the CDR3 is TGTGCCTTGTGGGAGATGCAAGAGTTGGGCAAAAAAAACAAGGTATTT. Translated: CALWEMQELGKKNKVF.

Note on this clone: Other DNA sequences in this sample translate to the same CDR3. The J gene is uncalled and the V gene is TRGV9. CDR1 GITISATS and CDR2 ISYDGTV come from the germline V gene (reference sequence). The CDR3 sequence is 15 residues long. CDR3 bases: TGTGCCTTGTGGGAGGTCGGGTTGGGCAAAAAAATAAAAGTATTT. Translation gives CALWEVGLGKKIKVF.